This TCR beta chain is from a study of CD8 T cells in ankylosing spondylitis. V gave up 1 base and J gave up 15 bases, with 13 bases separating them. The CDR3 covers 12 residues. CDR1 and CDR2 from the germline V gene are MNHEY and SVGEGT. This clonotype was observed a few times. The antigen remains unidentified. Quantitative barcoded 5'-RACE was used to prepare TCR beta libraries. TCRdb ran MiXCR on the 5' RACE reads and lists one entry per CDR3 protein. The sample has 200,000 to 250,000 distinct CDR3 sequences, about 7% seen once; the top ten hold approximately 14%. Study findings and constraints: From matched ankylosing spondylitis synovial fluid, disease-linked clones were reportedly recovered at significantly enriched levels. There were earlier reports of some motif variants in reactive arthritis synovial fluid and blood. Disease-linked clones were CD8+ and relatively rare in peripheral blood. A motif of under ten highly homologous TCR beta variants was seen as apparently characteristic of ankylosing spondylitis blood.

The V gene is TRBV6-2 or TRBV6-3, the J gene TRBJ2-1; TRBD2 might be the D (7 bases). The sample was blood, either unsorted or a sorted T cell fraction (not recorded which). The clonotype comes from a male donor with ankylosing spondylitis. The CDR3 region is CASSYWAGAAFF. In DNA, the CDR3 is TGTGCCAGCAGTTACTGGGCGGGGGCGGCGTTCTTC.